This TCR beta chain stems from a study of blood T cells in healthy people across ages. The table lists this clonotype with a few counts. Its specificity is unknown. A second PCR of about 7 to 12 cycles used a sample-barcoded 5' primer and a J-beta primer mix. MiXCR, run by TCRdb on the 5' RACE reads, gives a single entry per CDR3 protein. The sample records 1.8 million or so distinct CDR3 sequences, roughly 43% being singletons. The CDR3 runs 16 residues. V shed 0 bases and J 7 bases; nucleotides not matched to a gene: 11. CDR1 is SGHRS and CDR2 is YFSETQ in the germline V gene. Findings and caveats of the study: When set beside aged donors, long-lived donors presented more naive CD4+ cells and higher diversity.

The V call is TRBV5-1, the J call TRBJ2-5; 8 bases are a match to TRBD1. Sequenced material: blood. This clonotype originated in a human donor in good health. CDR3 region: CASSLGDRTPHGTQYF. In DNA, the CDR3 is TGCGCCAGCAGCTTGGGGGACAGGACCCCCCACGGGACCCAGTACTTC.